The following is a T cell receptor beta chain sequence with its context. What it recognizes is unknown. Primers for the PCR totalled 60 Vbeta and 13 Jbeta. Some clones are missing from TCRdb's copy, which holds only in-frame ones; the method was immunoSEQ multiplex PCR. The sample has 150,000 to 200,000 clones, approximately 80% seen once. This sample was included in a study of cytomegalovirus exposure and HLA in healthy donors. Findings and caveats of the study: The authors later linked a missense DCLRE1C variant to TCR beta V- and J-gene trimming.

Trimming left V 2 bases short and J 2 bases short, with 14 bases between. In germline, CDR1 is LGHNA, CDR2 YSLEER. This CDR3 region has 16 residues. This receptor was taken from a woman in her fifties or sixties in good health and CMV-seronegative. The V and J genes are TRBV4-3 and TRBJ2-3, with no clear D. Sequenced sample: PBMCs. The CDR3 DNA sequence: TGCGCCAGCAGCCAACTCTCTCATACTACCACAGATACGCAGTATTTT. It codes for CASSQLSHTTTDTQYF.